The present entry profiles one T cell receptor beta chain with its context. As yet, its antigen is unknown. The CDR3 covers 15 residues. J was trimmed by 7 bases and V by 7 bases; bases with no gene match: 11. In germline, CDR1 is SQVTM, CDR2 ANQGSEA. Via CD45RO/CCR7/CD25/CD127/CD95/CD27, cells of the CD4+ naive, central memory, regulatory and stem cell-like memory subsets were sorted. This entry comes from a study of beta chain features in type 1 diabetes. The authors reverse transcribed all of the isolated RNA, so sequencing captured expressed TCRB transcripts. Libraries were prepared by immunoSEQ multiplex PCR; TCRdb keeps only in-frame clonotypes and omits some of them. Of nearly 700,000 clones in the sample, 13% were seen once. Overall study results and limits: When Type 1 diabetes patients were examined, their TCRB CDR3s proved moderately but significantly shorter in all four CD4+ subsets. cDNA sequencing could over-represent cells with high TCR expression. Patients' naive, central memory and Treg TCRB repertoires seemed closer to one another than those of healthy donors.

The receptor was derived from a man younger than 35 with type 1 diabetes. Sequencing used naive CD4+ T cells from blood. This sequence joins TRBV29-1 and TRBJ2-2, with TRBD1 matching over 11 bases. The CDR3 sequence is CSAGLGQGVNGELFF. The CDR3 DNA reads TGCAGCGCCGGCCTGGGACAGGGGGTGAACGGGGAGCTGTTTTTT.